The 5 T cell receptor beta chains listed next were all sequenced from one sample in a study of CD8+CD57+ T cells in acquired aplastic anemia. The study profiled TCR beta VDJ and CDR3 using genomic DNA as template. TCRdb re-derived calls from the reads in MiXCR, one entry per CDR3 protein. The sample holds hundreds of thousands of distinct CDR3 sequences, around 68% seen once. The specimen sequenced was sorted CD4+, CD8+, or CD8+CD57+ T cells (not recorded which) from PBMCs. The receptors come from a human donor in good health, serving as a control.

This sequence joins TRBV29-1 and TRBJ1-6, with TRBD1 matching 8 bases. The CDR3 runs to 13 residues. J was trimmed by 8 bases and V by 4 bases; bases with no gene match: 4. Germline loops: CDR1 SQVTM, CDR2 ANQGSEA. Written as DNA, the CDR3 is TGCAGCGTTGGGACAGGGAGGCATTCACCCCTCCACTTT. The encoded protein is CSVGTGRHSPLHF.

As to this clonotype: A read error may produce the germline difference seen at one junction end. J is TRBJ2-1 and V is TRBV7-4; 9 bases align to TRBD1. Germline V gives CDR1 SGHVT, CDR2 SQSDAQ. CDR3 length equals 14 residues. Written as DNA, the CDR3 is TGTGCTAGCAGTCGGGACAGGGTTAACAATGAGCAGTTCTTC. Its protein product is CASSRDRVNNEQFF. Supplemented by reference TRBV7-4 and TRBJ2-1, the full variable domain reads GAGVSQSPRYKVAKRGRDVALRCDSISGHVTLYWYRQTLGQGSEVLTYSQSDAQRDKSGRPSGRFSAERPERSVSTLKIQRTEQGDSAVYLCASSRDRVNNEQFFGPGTRLTVL.

This chain joins TRBV5-5 and TRBJ2-2, with TRBD2 as a possible D gene (6 bases). The CDR3 spans 15 residues. Germline assignment: CDR1 SGHKS and CDR2 YYEKEE (reference sequence). The ends were cut back, 4 bases at V and 1 base at J, with 11 bases in the middle. The CDR3: CASSRGGENTGELFF. The CDR3 nucleotides are TGTGCCAGCAGCCGGGGCGGGGAGAACACCGGGGAGCTGTTTTTT. The full variable domain, rest sourced from reference TRBV5-5 and TRBJ2-2, is DAGVTQSPTHLIKTRGQQVTLRCSPISGHKSVSWYQQVLGQGPQFIFQYYEKEERGRGNFPDRFSARQFPNYSSELNVNALLLGDSALYLCASSRGGENTGELFFGEGSRLTVL.

This CDR3 is CAISESGIRGRDYEQYF. CDR3 coding DNA: TGTGCCATCAGTGAGTCTGGAATAAGGGGAAGGGACTACGAGCAGTACTTC. The chain combines TRBV10-3 with TRBJ2-7; weak D call: TRBD1 (5 bases). CDR1 is ENHRY and CDR2 is SYGVKD in the germline V gene. Trimming removed 0 bases from V and 3 bases from J, with 18 bases in between. The CDR3 is 17 amino acids.

There are many counts of this clonotype. This rearrangement joins TRBV24-1 to TRBJ2-7; D is undetermined. This CDR3 is built from 12 residues. V lost 0 bases and J lost 6, with 5 bases in between. Germline CDR1 KGHDR, CDR2 SFDVKD. CDR3: CATSDLSAEQYF. CDR3 nucleotides: TGTGCCACCAGTGATTTGAGTGCCGAGCAGTACTTC.